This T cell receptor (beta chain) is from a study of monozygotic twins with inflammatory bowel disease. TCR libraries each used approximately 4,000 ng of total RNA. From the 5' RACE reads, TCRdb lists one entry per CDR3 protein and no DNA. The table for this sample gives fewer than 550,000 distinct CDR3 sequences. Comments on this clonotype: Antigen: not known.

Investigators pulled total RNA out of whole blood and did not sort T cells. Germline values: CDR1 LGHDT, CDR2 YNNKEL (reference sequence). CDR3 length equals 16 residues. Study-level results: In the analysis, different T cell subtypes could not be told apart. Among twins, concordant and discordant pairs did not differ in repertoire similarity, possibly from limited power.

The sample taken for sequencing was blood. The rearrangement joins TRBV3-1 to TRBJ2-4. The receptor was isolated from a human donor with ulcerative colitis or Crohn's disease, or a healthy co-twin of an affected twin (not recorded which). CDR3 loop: CASSQGSGLAKNMQYF.